This T cell receptor beta chain appears in the sequencing data of a study of Graves' ophthalmopathy and Graves' hyperthyroidism. Findings of the study overall: At about 69% sensitivity and 72.22% specificity, the model predicted progression of the ophthalmopathy. Thyroid clonotypes that were expanded above 0.001 frequency mostly also appeared in blood.

On this clonotype itself: Its antigen is still unknown.

Pregnant or lactating patients and those with other autoimmune diseases or uncontrolled infections were excluded. Germline V gives CDR1 SQVTM, CDR2 ANQGSEA. Trimming at V came to 1 base and at J to 0 bases, leaving 1 base not matched to a gene. The CDR3 is 14 amino acids. RNA transcripts provided the template for amplifying TCR beta CDR3 regions. Second-round multiplex PCR came after a first-round RT-PCR that employed HTBI primers. MiXCR was run by TCRdb on the multiplex PCR reads, yielding one entry per CDR3 protein. The sample lists almost 750,000 distinct CDR3 sequences, roughly two fifths occurring once.

V and J are TRBV29-1 and TRBJ2-3, with 7 bases aligning to TRBD2. This TCR was recovered from an adult man with Graves' ophthalmopathy. Sequenced input: peripheral blood. Here the CDR3 reads CSVEGLASTDTQYF. The CDR3 DNA reads TGCAGCGTTGAAGGACTAGCTAGCACAGATACGCAGTATTTT.